This entry lists 9 T cell receptor beta chains sequenced from one sample in a study of T cells in Graves' hyperthyroidism and ophthalmopathy. RNA transcripts gave rise to amplified TCR beta CDR3 regions. First-round RT-PCR with HTBI primers amplified the TCR CDR3 region. TCRdb redid the calling of the multiplex PCR reads with MiXCR, one entry per CDR3 protein. The sample contains roughly 380,000 distinct CDR3 sequences, roughly 13% of which appear only once. Sequenced material: blood. The receptors derive from a woman aged 60-75 years with Graves' hyperthyroidism.

The J gene is TRBJ1-2, the V gene TRBV12-3 or TRBV12-4; perhaps TRBD1 as D (6 bases). The CDR3 is 16 amino acids. Trimming removed 9 bases at V and 2 bases at J, with 22 bases between. CDR3: CASSLTETGLNYGYTF. The CDR3 DNA is TGTGCCAGTAGCCTAACGGAAACAGGGTTAAACTATGGCTACACCTTC.

As concerns this clonotype: A much larger clone differs by one base, so this may be a read error. The rearrangement joins TRBV5-1 to TRBJ2-2; D tentatively fits TRBD1 or TRBD2 (5 bases each). The CDR3 is 15 amino acids. Germline lookup yields CDR1 SGHRS and CDR2 YFSETQ. The CDR3 nucleotides read TGCGCCAGCAGTTCCACAAGTCTGGGGCCCGGGGAGCTGCTTTTT. It yields the protein CASSSTSLGPGELLF.

This clonotype was recorded at least ten times. CDR3 loop: CASSLAASGYNEQFF. CDR3 sequence (DNA): TGTGCCAGCAGCTTAGCGGCTAGCGGCTACAATGAGCAGTTCTTC. The J gene is TRBJ2-1, the V gene TRBV7-2; 7 bases are a match to TRBD2. Per the germline V gene, CDR1 is SGHTA and CDR2 is FQGNSA. The J segment lost 3 bases and the V segment lost 0 bases, leaving 2 bases of the junction unmatched. CDR3 length: 15 amino acids.

This clonotype was recorded a few times. V gene TRBV30 combines with J gene TRBJ2-2, with D maybe TRBD2 (6 bases). CDR3 length equals 14 residues. The germline CDR1 and CDR2 sequences are GTSNPN and SVGIG (reference sequence). V lost 4 bases to trimming and J lost 6 bases, with 15 bases between them. CDR3 residues: CAWMVRGRPGELFF. The DNA for the CDR3 is TGTGCCTGGATGGTCCGAGGGAGGCCCGGGGAGCTGTTTTTT.

This clonotype came up many times. The CDR3 bases are TGCGCCAGCAGCTTGGAGGGCAGGTCGGTAGATACGCAGTATTTT. Translating gives CASSLEGRSVDTQYF. The V call is TRBV5-1, the J call TRBJ2-3; D is unresolved. This CDR3 comprises 15 residues. V was trimmed by 0 bases and J by 5 bases, leaving 13 bases between them. Per germline, CDR1 SGHRS and CDR2 YFSETQ. The variable domain in full, completed from reference TRBV5-1 and TRBJ2-3, reads KAGVTQTPRYLIKTRGQQVTLSCSPISGHRSVSWYQQTPGQGLQFLFEYFSETQRNKGNFPGRFSGRQFSNSRSEMNVSTLELGDSALYLCASSLEGRSVDTQYFGPGTRLTVL.

In this sample, this clonotype turned up a few times. The chain couples TRBV19 to TRBJ2-7; D is uncertain. Germline CDR1 reads LNHDA; CDR2 reads SQIVND (reference sequence). CDR3 length: 12 amino acids. Trimming left V 6 bases short and J 5 bases short, with 11 bases between. Here the CDR3 DNA reads TGTGCCAGTAGCATGGGTAGGAACGAGCAGTACTTC. It is translated as CASSMGRNEQYF.

The chain carries TRBV5-8 and TRBJ2-3, with 8 positions matching TRBD1. The V segment lost 3 bases and the J segment 0 bases; nucleotides outside the gene matches: 3. The CDR3 has 15 residues. Germline V gene lookup returns CDR1 SGHTS and CDR2 YDEGEE. The CDR3 nucleotides read TGTGCCAGCAGCTACCAGGGGGCGAGCACAGATACGCAGTATTTT. Translation: CASSYQGASTDTQYF.

This clonotype appeared many times. The chain combines TRBV28 with TRBJ2-7; weak D call: TRBD1 (8 bases). This CDR3 has 16 amino acids. Trimming took 5 bases from V and 3 from J, leaving 20 bases between them. CDR1 MDHEN and CDR2 SYDVKM come from the germline V gene. DNA for the CDR3: TGTGCCAGCAGTCCGCCCCCAGGGGGCGGGAGCTACGAGCAGTACTTC. Translation: CASSPPPGGGSYEQYF.

This clonotype was found a few times. The chain has TRBV24-1 and TRBJ2-1, with TRBD1 matching 8 bases. V gave up 5 bases and J gave up 8 bases; unmatched junction bases: 10. The CDR3 contains 15 residues. CDR1 is KGHDR, CDR2 SFDVKD, per germline. The CDR3 nucleotides are TGTGCCACCAGTGTGGACAGGGCCTCTATCGATGAGCAGTTCTTC. Translation gives CATSVDRASIDEQFF.